What follows are 19 T cell receptor beta chains derived from one specimen sequenced in a study of early T cells in non-severe SARS-CoV-2 infection. TCRdb reprocessed the 5' RACE reads with MiXCR, giving one entry per CDR3 protein. Among 70,000 or so distinct CDR3 sequences listed, around an eighth were seen once. The sequenced material came from whole blood. The receptors come from an adult who was a healthcare worker with PCR-confirmed SARS-CoV-2 infection or an uninfected control (not recorded which).

This clonotype has ten or more counts. The chain is built from TRBV7-6 and TRBJ2-4; no definite D call. The V gene lost 2 bases and the J gene lost 9 bases, with 11 bases spanning the gap. Germline CDR1 and CDR2: SGHVS and FNYEAQ. This CDR3 comprises 13 residues. The CDR3 reads CASSLLIKGIQYF. DNA of the CDR3: TGTGCCAGCAGCTTACTCATTAAGGGCATTCAGTACTTC.

This clonotype appeared many times. This chain joins TRBV28 and TRBJ1-6; TRBD1 agrees at 9 bases. The CDR3 has 15 residues. V shed 5 bases, J shed 7 bases, and the junction held 6 bases outside the gene matches. Per germline, CDR1 MDHEN and CDR2 SYDVKM. In DNA form, the CDR3 reads TGTGCCAGCAGTGGGGGGACAGGGAAGAATTCACCCCTCCACTTT. Translated: CASSGGTGKNSPLHF.

V gene TRBV10-3 combines with J gene TRBJ2-3; 12 bases match TRBD2. The junction had 12 bases not matched to a gene; V was cut back by 10 bases and J by 4 bases. Per germline, CDR1 ENHRY and CDR2 SYGVKD. The CDR3 loop spans 16 amino acids. The CDR3 is CATSLMPSGGADTQYF. For the CDR3, the DNA is TGTGCCACCTCTCTGATGCCTAGCGGGGGGGCAGATACGCAGTATTTT.

This clonotype showed up many times. The chain recombines TRBV7-2 with TRBJ1-2; D not certain. Germline V gene lookup returns CDR1 SGHTA and CDR2 FQGNSA. The CDR3 is made up of 11 amino acids. The CDR3 reads CAAGPVYGYTF. CDR3 nucleotide sequence: TGTGCTGCCGGGCCCGTCTATGGCTACACCTTC.

The chain is built from TRBV6-6 and TRBJ2-2; TRBD2 agrees at 9 bases. V gave up 4 bases and J gave up 5 bases; unmatched junction bases: 8. The CDR3 sequence is 16 residues long. Germline V gives CDR1 MNHNY, CDR2 SVGAGI (reference sequence). The CDR3 loop reads CASSSPLAGLTGELFF. The CDR3 DNA follows: TGTGCCAGCAGTTCCCCGCTAGCGGGATTAACCGGGGAGCTGTTTTTT.

This clonotype was detected ten times or more. V and J are TRBV11-2 and TRBJ2-5; 11 nucleotides match TRBD1. CDR3 size: 16 residues. Germline CDR1 SGHAT, CDR2 FQNNGV. V trimming: 5 bases; J trimming: 6 bases; junction bases outside the gene matches: 11. The CDR3 DNA follows: TGTGCCAGCAGCCCCAGGACAGGGGGCCTAAAGAAGACCCAGTACTTC. Encoded protein: CASSPRTGGLKKTQYF. Based on the CDR3 plus reference TRBV11-2 and TRBJ2-5, the full variable domain is EAGVAQSPRYKIIEKRQSVAFWCNPISGHATLYWYQQILGQGPKLLIQFQNNGVVDDSQLPKDRFSAERLKGVDSTLKIQPAKLEDSAVYLCASSPRTGGLKKTQYFGPGTRLLVL.

The V and J genes are TRBV10-3 and TRBJ1-6, with a weak D call TRBD1 (5 bases). Germline V lookup: CDR1 ENHRY, CDR2 SYGVKD. Trimming shortened V by 4 bases and J by 6 bases, and 10 bases separated the two germline ends. This CDR3 spans 14 amino acids. CDR3 residues: CAISAGEGNSPLHF. The CDR3 nucleotides are TGTGCCATCAGTGCGGGGGAGGGTAATTCACCCCTCCACTTT.

This clonotype was observed many times. The V and J genes are TRBV19 and TRBJ1-2; D is uncertain. The germline gives CDR1 LNHDA, CDR2 SQIVND (reference sequence). This CDR3 comprises 13 residues. Trimming stripped 5 bases from V and 5 bases from J, with 12 bases between. The CDR3 DNA is TGTGCCAGTAGTCCAGACGTGCGGTATGGCTACACCTTC. Amino acid sequence: CASSPDVRYGYTF.

The rearrangement uses TRBV28 and TRBJ2-3, with D possibly being TRBD1 or TRBD2 (5 bases each). Germline CDR1 and CDR2: MDHEN and SYDVKM. CDR3 size: 17 residues. Trimming stripped 10 bases from V and 3 bases from J, with 26 bases between. This chain's CDR3 is CATQSTGTPWGTDTQYF. The CDR3 coding sequence is TGTGCCACCCAATCTACCGGGACCCCCTGGGGTACAGATACGCAGTATTTT.

The table lists this clonotype with many counts. This chain connects TRBV10-3 to TRBJ2-7; 10 nucleotides match TRBD1. The CDR3 runs to 14 residues. V shed 5 bases and J 7 bases; nucleotides not matched to a gene: 8. Per germline, CDR1 ENHRY and CDR2 SYGVKD. CDR3 nucleotides: TGTGCCATCAGTCTCGGGACAGGGGTGTGGGAGCAGTACTTC. This gives the protein CAISLGTGVWEQYF.

V is TRBV28 and J is TRBJ2-3, with 10 bases fitting TRBD2. V was pared by 3 bases and J by 2 bases, with 8 bases of the junction left unmatched. The CDR3 runs to 17 residues. CDR1 and CDR2 from the germline V gene are MDHEN and SYDVKM. This CDR3 reads CASSFRASGRITDTQYF. The CDR3 DNA reads TGTGCCAGCAGTTTCAGGGCTAGCGGGAGAATCACAGATACGCAGTATTTT.

This clonotype has ten or more counts. The CDR3 sequence: CASTKQGVDPLEQYF. In DNA, the CDR3 is TGTGCCAGCACCAAACAGGGCGTAGACCCCCTCGAGCAGTACTTC. The chain carries TRBV11-2 and TRBJ2-7, with D possibly matching TRBD1 (6 bases). Germline V gene lookup returns CDR1 SGHAT and CDR2 FQNNGV. Trimming removed 7 bases from V and 6 bases from J, with 22 bases in between. The CDR3 contains 15 residues.

This clonotype showed up many times. The chain combines TRBV27 with TRBJ1-2, with D tentatively TRBD1 (6 bases). The CDR3 sequence is 16 residues long. V lost 5 bases to trimming and J lost 5 bases, with 21 bases between them. Germline values: CDR1 MNHEY, CDR2 SMNVEV (reference sequence). CDR3 loop: CASSPASDRPEYGYTF. The CDR3 DNA follows: TGTGCCAGCAGTCCCGCATCGGACAGACCCGAATATGGCTACACCTTC.

This clonotype was counted many times. The rearrangement uses TRBV7-9 and TRBJ2-7, with D maybe TRBD1 (5 bases). The germline CDR1 and CDR2 sequences are SEHNR and FQNEAQ (reference sequence). CDR3 length: 12 amino acids. The ends were cut back, 3 bases at V and 6 bases at J, with 9 bases in the middle. CDR3: CASSFRVSEQYF. CDR3 coding DNA: TGTGCCAGCAGCTTCAGGGTGTCCGAGCAGTACTTC.

This clonotype was found a few times. The chain recombines TRBV11-2 with TRBJ2-3; 13 bases map to TRBD2. After removal of 4 bases from V and 6 bases from J, the junction contained 7 bases not matched to a gene. CDR1 is SGHAT and CDR2 is FQNNGV in the germline V gene. This CDR3 has 16 amino acids. CDR3 residues: CASSSTRTSGGDTQYF. DNA for the CDR3: TGTGCCAGCAGCTCGACCCGGACTAGCGGGGGTGATACGCAGTATTTT.

In its sample, this clonotype was seen many times. CDR3 loop: CASSEPDRRGEQYF. The CDR3 DNA reads TGCGCCAGCAGTGAGCCGGACAGAAGGGGCGAGCAGTACTTC. J is TRBJ2-7 and V is TRBV10-1; TRBD1 is a possible D gene (6 bases). This CDR3 has 14 amino acids. The V gene's germline CDR1 is WNHNN and CDR2 SYGVQD (reference sequence). Trimming cost V 2 bases and J 6 bases, with 14 bases left between them.

This clonotype was seen a few times. The chain uses TRBV3-1 and TRBJ2-1, with unresolved D. V was cut by 6 bases and J by 5 bases, with 8 bases left in between. From germline, CDR1 is LGHDT and CDR2 YNNKEL (reference sequence). There are 12 residues in the CDR3. CDR3 residues: CASSPSDNEQFF. As DNA, the CDR3 is TGTGCCAGCAGTCCCTCTGACAATGAGCAGTTCTTC.

There are many counts of this clonotype. The CDR3 loop is CASSPRDYGYGYTF. The CDR3 nucleotides read TGTGCCAGCAGCCCTAGGGACTACGGCTATGGCTACACCTTC. V is TRBV5-4 and J is TRBJ1-2; a weak D match, TRBD1 (5 bases). Per the germline V gene, CDR1 is SGHNT and CDR2 is YYREEE (reference sequence). The CDR3 is 14 residues long. V was pared by 4 bases and J by 4 bases, with 14 bases between.

This clonotype was observed many times. This chain links TRBV14 with TRBJ2-1; perhaps TRBD1 as D (5 bases). The CDR3 has 18 residues. V lost 0 bases, J lost 8 bases, and 23 bases lay in between. In germline, CDR1 is SGHDN, CDR2 FVKESK. In DNA, the CDR3 is TGTGCCAGCAGCCAAGATGACCCAGGGAAGAATATACTACATGAGCAGTTCTTC. It encodes CASSQDDPGKNILHEQFF.